The 23 T cell receptor beta chains listed next were all sequenced from one sample in a study of regulatory T cells in long-lasting Graves disease. Through Arm-PCR of CDR3 regions and iRepertoire HTBI primers, TCR beta libraries were built. TCRdb redid the calling of the multiplex PCR reads with MiXCR, one entry per CDR3 protein. Among about 200,000 distinct CDR3 sequences, around 20% were seen once, and the ten largest hold 10% to 15%. Time point noted: newly diagnosed GD, antithyroid drugs for less than 3 months. Scientists built the TCR library using RNA that was extracted from PBMCs. These sequences were also reported in another study, on T cells in Graves' hyperthyroidism and ophthalmopathy.

Specimen: peripheral blood mononuclear cells (PBMCs), collected at new diagnosis, from a patient treated with antithyroid drugs. The receptors here all came from a woman aged 25 to 39 with Graves disease.

This clonotype has at least ten counts. The genes are TRBV5-5 and TRBJ2-6; D possibly corresponds to TRBD1 (6 bases). Germline V CDR1 and CDR2: SGHKS, YYEKEE (reference sequence). Trimming cost V 2 bases and J 1 base, with 10 bases left between them. This CDR3 spans 16 amino acids. DNA of the CDR3: TGTGCCAGCAGCTTAACAGGACAGTCTGGGGCCAACGTCCTGACTTTC. This encodes CASSLTGQSGANVLTF.

This clonotype appeared many times. The rearrangement uses TRBV28 and TRBJ1-1; 10 positions agree with TRBD1. V gave up 8 bases and J gave up 4 bases; unmatched junction bases: 4. The germline CDR1 and CDR2 sequences are MDHEN and SYDVKM. This CDR3 region has 13 residues. CDR3 coding DNA: TGTGCCAGCGACGACAGGGGGCCCACTGAAGCTTTCTTT. It codes for CASDDRGPTEAFF.

There are many counts of this clonotype. The DNA of the CDR3 is TGCGCCAGCAGCTCCGGGACGCCCCTAAATGAGCAGTTCTTC. It codes for CASSSGTPLNEQFF. The chain is built from TRBV5-1 and TRBJ2-1, with D perhaps being TRBD1 or TRBD2 (5 bases each). The V and J ends lost 3 bases and 7 bases respectively, with 14 bases between them. This CDR3 has 14 amino acids. CDR1 is SGHRS, CDR2 YFSETQ, per germline.

The sample holds many counts of this clonotype. V is TRBV18 and J is TRBJ1-4; D is uncertain. There are 14 residues in the CDR3. Germline loops: CDR1 KGHSH, CDR2 LQKENI. Trimming stripped 3 bases from V and 5 bases from J, with 10 bases between. The CDR3 coding sequence is TGTGCCAGCTCACCCTCCCAGACGAATGAAAAACTGTTTTTT. Amino acids: CASSPSQTNEKLFF.

This clonotype has ten or more counts. The CDR3 protein is CASSQAPFTDTQYF. CDR3 coding DNA: TGTGCCAGCAGCCAAGCGCCTTTCACAGATACGCAGTATTTT. The chain uses TRBV3-1 and TRBJ2-3; D remains unclear. The CDR3 runs 14 residues. Germline CDR1 reads LGHDT; CDR2 reads YNNKEL (reference sequence). The germline V and J ends were trimmed by 1 base and 2 bases, with 7 bases remaining between them.

This clonotype was seen at least ten times. V and J are TRBV2 and TRBJ2-1, with TRBD1 as a possible D gene (6 bases). CDR3 length: 13 amino acids. The V and J ends lost 2 bases and 4 bases respectively, with 6 bases between them. CDR1 is SNHLY, CDR2 FYNNEI, per germline. This CDR3 is CASSERGYNEQFF. In DNA, the CDR3 is TGTGCCAGCAGTGAAAGGGGGTACAATGAGCAGTTCTTC.

There are a few counts of this clonotype. Germline is not matched at one junction end, which may reflect a read error. The rearrangement links TRBV19 to TRBJ1-1; 8 positions agree with TRBD1. The CDR3 runs to 13 residues. Looked up from germline, CDR1 is LNHDA and CDR2 is SQIVND (reference sequence). The CDR3 loop is CASSVDRDTEASF. CDR3 sequence (DNA): TGTGCCAGTAGCGTGGACAGGGACACTGAAGCTTCCTTT.

This clonotype was counted many times. V and J are TRBV12-3 or TRBV12-4 and TRBJ1-4; unclear D gene. The CDR3 totals 12 residues. Between the trimmed V and J ends, which lost 2 bases and 7 bases, there was a span of 5 bases. CDR3 sequence: CASSLRVEKLFF. DNA of the CDR3: TGTGCCAGCAGTTTAAGGGTTGAAAAACTGTTTTTT.

This clonotype was seen many times. The chain has TRBV12-3 or TRBV12-4 and TRBJ2-1, with unresolved D. The tail of the sequence fits TRBJ2-5 better, so the J call may be wrong. This CDR3 has 11 amino acids. The DNA of the CDR3 is TGTGCCAGCAGCCACTCGCTAGCCCAGTACTTC. This sequence encodes CASSHSLAQYF.

The chain uses TRBV2 and TRBJ2-3; D remains ambiguous. V lost 0 bases and J lost 4, with 11 bases in between. Germline V gene lookup returns CDR1 SNHLY and CDR2 FYNNEI. The CDR3 consists of 15 residues. The CDR3 DNA reads TGTGCCAGCAGTGAAGCCTCCGCGTCGTCAGATACGCAGTATTTT. This translates into CASSEASASSDTQYF.

In its sample, this clonotype was seen many times. This rearrangement joins TRBV30 to TRBJ1-2, with a weak D call TRBD1 (5 bases). The CDR3 is 12 residues long. Germline V gene sequence: CDR1 GTSNPN, CDR2 SVGIG (reference sequence). Trimming stripped 2 bases from V and 7 bases from J, with 11 bases between. The CDR3 sequence: CAWSQGISGYTF. CDR3 nucleotides: TGTGCCTGGAGTCAGGGAATCAGTGGCTACACCTTC.

This clonotype was counted only a few times. A much more abundant neighbour one base away suggests this may be a read error. This chain connects TRBV12-3 or TRBV12-4 to TRBJ1-3; possible D gene TRBD1, 6 bases. This CDR3 is built from 16 residues. The germline V and J ends were trimmed by 5 bases and 0 bases, with 14 bases remaining between them. CDR3 nucleotide sequence: TGTGCCAGCAGTAATAGGGGGTTCAGCTCTGGAAACACCATATATTTT. Encoded protein: CASSNRGFSSGNTIYF.

This clonotype was observed at least ten times. J is TRBJ2-1 and V is TRBV6-2 or TRBV6-3; D tentatively reads TRBD1 or TRBD2 (5 bases each). Trimming shortened V by 7 bases and J by 8 bases, and 12 bases separated the two germline ends. The CDR3 is 12 amino acids. Germline CDR1 and CDR2: MNHEY and SVGEGT. CDR3 DNA sequence: TGTGCCAGCACCCCCCGGGGCGATGAGCAGTTCTTC. Translation: CASTPRGDEQFF.

This clonotype was recorded at least ten times. The DNA for the CDR3 is TGTGCCAGCAGCTTTGAGTACACTGAAGCTTTCTTT. Amino acids: CASSFEYTEAFF. The chain recombines TRBV7-9 with TRBJ1-1; the D is unclear. Trimming removed 3 bases at V and 3 bases at J, with 5 bases between. The CDR3 has 12 amino acids. Germline lookup yields CDR1 SEHNR and CDR2 FQNEAQ (reference sequence).

This chain links TRBV12-3 or TRBV12-4 with TRBJ1-6; D perhaps matches TRBD1 (5 bases). The V and J ends lost 5 bases and 9 bases respectively, with 17 bases between them. This CDR3 region has 15 residues. CDR3 amino acids: CASSPTRGWGSPLHF. CDR3 DNA: TGTGCCAGCAGTCCTACCCGGGGGTGGGGTTCACCCCTCCACTTT.

This clonotype was recorded at least ten times. This may stem from a read error, because a much larger clone lies one nucleotide away. The V and J genes are TRBV30 and TRBJ1-1, with no clear D. V was trimmed by 1 base and J by 1 base, leaving 4 bases between them. CDR1 GTSNPN and CDR2 SVGIG come from the germline V gene (reference sequence). The CDR3 consists of 12 residues. CDR3 in amino acids: CAWSEGNTEAFF. Written as DNA, the CDR3 is TGTGCCTGGAGTGAGGGGAACACTGAAGCTTTCTTT.

This clonotype has a count of ten or more. The chain joins TRBV12-3 or TRBV12-4 to TRBJ1-4; the D gene is possibly TRBD1 (5 bases). Trimming removed 3 bases from V and 7 bases from J, with 15 bases in between. CDR3 length: 15 residues. This CDR3 is CASSLAAGYREKLFF. The CDR3 coding sequence is TGTGCCAGCAGTTTGGCCGCAGGGTATCGTGAAAAACTGTTTTTT.

In this sample, this clonotype turned up many times. The chain combines TRBV12-3 or TRBV12-4 with TRBJ1-6, with 8 bases matching TRBD1. Trimming removed 5 bases from V and 12 bases from J; junction bases left unmatched: 6. The length of the CDR3 is 13 residues. CDR3 in amino acids: CASSKGQGRPLHF. CDR3 DNA: TGTGCCAGCAGTAAAGGACAGGGACGACCCCTCCACTTT.

The sample holds one count of this clonotype. This sequence joins TRBV7-9 and TRBJ2-7, with D possibly matching TRBD1 (5 bases). Germline CDR1 reads SEHNR; CDR2 reads FQNEAQ (reference sequence). CDR3 length: 14 residues. Trimming took 2 bases from V and 2 from J, leaving 10 bases between them. The CDR3 reads CASSLTQGPYEQYF. The CDR3 DNA reads TGTGCCAGCAGCTTAACCCAGGGTCCCTACGAGCAGTACTTC.

This clonotype appeared many times. The CDR3 DNA reads as TGTGCCAGCAGTTTTACGGGATTAAGAGAGGAGACCCAGTACTTC. It yields the protein CASSFTGLREETQYF. The rearrangement links TRBV2 to TRBJ2-5, with a possible D match to TRBD2 (5 bases). This CDR3 spans 15 amino acids. Trimming pared 5 bases from V and 5 bases from J, leaving 18 bases between. CDR1 is SNHLY, CDR2 FYNNEI, per germline.

This chain links TRBV20-1 with TRBJ1-6, with D tentatively TRBD1 (6 bases). The CDR3 spans 11 residues. Between the trimmed V and J ends, which lost 3 bases and 18 bases, there was a span of 15 bases. Germline CDR1 is DFQATT and CDR2 is SNEGSKA (reference sequence). CDR3 sequence (DNA): TGCAGTGCTAGCGACGGGACACCTAGCCACTTT. It encodes CSASDGTPSHF.

The V gene is TRBV11-2, the J gene TRBJ2-1; D is possibly TRBD2 (5 bases). Trimming took 5 bases from V and 11 from J, leaving 19 bases between them. The CDR3 sequence is 14 residues long. Germline CDR1 is SGHAT and CDR2 is FQNNGV. For the CDR3, the DNA is TGTGCCAGCAGCACCGGAGTAGCGTACACTCAGCAGTTCTTC. Protein: CASSTGVAYTQQFF. Complete variable domain (other parts from reference TRBV11-2 and TRBJ2-1): EAGVAQSPRYKIIEKRQSVAFWCNPISGHATLYWYQQILGQGPKLLIQFQNNGVVDDSQLPKDRFSAERLKGVDSTLKIQPAKLEDSAVYLCASSTGVAYTQQFFGPGTRLTVL.

Many counts were recorded for this clonotype. The rearrangement links TRBV12-3 or TRBV12-4 to TRBJ1-1; TRBD1 is a possible D gene (6 bases). Trimming left V 6 bases short and J 8 bases short, with 16 bases between. This CDR3 spans 13 amino acids. CDR3 in DNA: TGTGCCAGCAGCCTACTTACAGGGTCCGAAGCTTTCTTT. Translating it yields CASSLLTGSEAFF.